This entry features one TCR beta chain sequence. Its antigen is unknown. It was through 5'RACE template switching that TCR cDNA was made, with a universal primer site and UMIs added. One entry per CDR3 protein results from TCRdb running MiXCR on the 5' RACE reads. The sample records some 560,000 distinct CDR3 sequences, 15% to 20% being singletons. The data originate from a study of T cells after yellow fever vaccination. Study summary: SMART-Seq v4 Ultra Low Input served to prepare low-cell-number fractions.

Findings and caveats of the study: From the bulk population, abundant clonotypes could contaminate and appear within FACS-sorted repertoires. In post-booster samples, most primary-vaccination clones reappeared (approximately 97% CD4, roughly 88% CD8).

The clonotype was recovered from a man aged 30-40 years who received the YFV17D yellow fever vaccine. Sequenced here: PBMCs, sampled 15 days after the yellow fever booster vaccination.

The CDR3 spells CASSQDRGSFYGYTF. CDR3 nucleotides: TGCGCCAGCAGCCAAGATAGAGGCAGCTTCTATGGCTACACCTTC. The chain employs TRBV4-3 and TRBJ1-2; no clear D gene. The CDR3 sequence is 15 residues long. CDR1 is LGHNA and CDR2 is YSLEER in the germline V gene. V lost 0 bases and J lost 4, with 12 bases in between.